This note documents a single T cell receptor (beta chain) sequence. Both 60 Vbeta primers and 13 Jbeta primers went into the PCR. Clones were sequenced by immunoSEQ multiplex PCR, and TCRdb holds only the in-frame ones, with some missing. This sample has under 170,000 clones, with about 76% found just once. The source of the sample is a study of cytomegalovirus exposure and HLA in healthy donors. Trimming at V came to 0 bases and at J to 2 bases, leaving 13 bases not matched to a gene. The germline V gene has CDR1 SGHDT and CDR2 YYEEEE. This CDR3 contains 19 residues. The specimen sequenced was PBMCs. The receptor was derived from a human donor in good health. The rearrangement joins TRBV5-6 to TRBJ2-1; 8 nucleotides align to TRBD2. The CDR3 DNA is TGTGCCAGCAGCTTGGACATCCGGGGGGGTCTCGTAGCCTACAATGAGCAGTTCTTC. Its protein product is CASSLDIRGGLVAYNEQFF. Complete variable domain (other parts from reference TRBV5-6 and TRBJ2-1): DAGVTQSPTHLIKTRGQQVTLRCSPKSGHDTVSWYQQALGQGPQFIFQYYEEEERQRGNFPDRFSGHQFPNYSSELNVNALLLGDSALYLCASSLDIRGGLVAYNEQFFGPGTRLTVL.